This T cell receptor (beta chain) was identified in a study of blood T cell repertoires in COVID-19. Study details: PBMCs, B-cell-depleted T cells, or T cells were the source of the cDNA or gDNA that made up the material.

In the source study's methods: Counts of nucleated cells, estimated from reference gene primer amplification, were obtained. Assay: immunoSEQ multiplex PCR; the TCRdb copy retains only in-frame clones and omits some. V, J and clone size reflect that table, while D and trimming were determined from the DNA. The sample has almost 95,000 clones, around 81% seen once. Trimming shortened V by 0 bases and J by 5 bases, and 14 bases separated the two germline ends. CDR1 and CDR2 from the germline V gene are GTSNPN and SVGIG (reference sequence). The CDR3 runs to 14 residues. This TCR was recovered from a man in his fifties or sixties with acute or convalescent COVID-19. The chain employs TRBV30 and TRBJ2-7; D may be TRBD1 (6 bases). Sequencing was carried out using peripheral blood. CDR3 bases: TGTGCCTGGAGTGTTCGTTGGCAGGGGAACGAGCAGTACTTC. Translated, it gives CAWSVRWQGNEQYF.